These T cell receptor beta chains were read from a single sample in a study of control samples from healthy donors and cancer patients. TCRdb's copy holds only in-frame clones and misses some; the assay was immunoSEQ multiplex PCR. The sample consists of 120,000 to 150,000 clones, around 94% of them appearing once. Sample: blood. The receptor set was obtained from a man between 40 and 49 years old in good health. Both conserved end residues are trimmed from each CDR3. The order of the fields is V gene, J gene, CDR3 protein.

>TRBV9|TRBJ2-2
ASSVTGSGELF
>TRBV7-2|TRBJ1-2
ASSLVDLYYYGYT
>TRBV15|TRBJ1-5
ATSRTDQPQH
>TRBV6-2/TRBV6-3|TRBJ2-1
ASSYSTAYNEQF
>TRBV6-5|TRBJ1-6
ASRHEGDNSPLH
>TRBV6-5|TRBJ2-1
ASRTGRSDEQF
>TRBV6-2/TRBV6-3|TRBJ1-2
ASSYSRGRNYGYT
>TRBV19|TRBJ2-6
ASKGSISGANVLT
>TRBV16|TRBJ1-5
ASSQGYSNQPQH
>TRBV5-1|TRBJ1-1
ASSLEPGQGPISGAF
>TRBV9|TRBJ2-1
ASSVVGGAGGYNEQF
>TRBV6-2/TRBV6-3|TRBJ2-5
ASSYSIEAGGEETQY
>TRBV5-8|TRBJ2-1
ASSLRTSGRNEQF
>TRBV7-8|TRBJ1-1
ASSLGGRSNTEAF
>TRBV7-8|TRBJ1-1
ASSPGTGRGEAF
>TRBV7-2|TRBJ2-7
ASSHAEYEQY
>TRBV5-6|TRBJ1-1
ASRTGTGLAF
>TRBV28|TRBJ2-7
ASSLSGAGAGNEQY
>TRBV2|TRBJ2-5
ASNGRKETQY
>TRBV11-2|TRBJ2-5
ASSFGETQY
>TRBV25-1|TRBJ2-2
ASSVATGELF
>TRBV2|TRBJ2-2
ASSVGPTGELF
>TRBV19|TRBJ1-6
ASSDKVFGSPLH
>TRBV4-1|TRBJ2-5
ASSYRNQETQY
>TRBV6-1|TRBJ1-2
ASSGKTGGEDYGYT
>TRBV4-3|TRBJ2-3
ASSQRDPWIASTDTQY
>TRBV9|TRBJ2-2
ASSLDGTGGELF
>TRBV7-8|TRBJ1-6
ASSPSTVSPLH
>TRBV30|TRBJ1-2
AWSPRTANYGYT